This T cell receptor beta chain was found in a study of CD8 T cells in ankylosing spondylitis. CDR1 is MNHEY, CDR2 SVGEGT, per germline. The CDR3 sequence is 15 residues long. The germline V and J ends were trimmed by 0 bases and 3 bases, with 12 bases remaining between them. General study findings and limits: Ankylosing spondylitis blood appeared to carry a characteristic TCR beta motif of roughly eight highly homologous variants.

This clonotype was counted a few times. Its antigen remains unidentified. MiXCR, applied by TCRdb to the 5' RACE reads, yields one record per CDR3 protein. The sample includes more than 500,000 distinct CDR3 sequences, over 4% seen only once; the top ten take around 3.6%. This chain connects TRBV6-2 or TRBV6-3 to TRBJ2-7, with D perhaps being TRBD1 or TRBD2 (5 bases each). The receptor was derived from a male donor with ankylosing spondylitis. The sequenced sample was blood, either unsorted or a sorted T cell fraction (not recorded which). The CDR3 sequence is CASSYSRDGLYEQYF. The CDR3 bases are TGTGCCAGCAGTTACTCCCGGGACGGCCTCTACGAGCAGTACTTC.